The 13 T cell receptor beta chains below were found in one sample sequenced in a study of blood T cells in healthy people across ages. Together with a sample-barcoded 5' primer, a J-beta primer mix was included in a second PCR lasting roughly 7 to 11 cycles. TCRdb redid the calling of the 5' RACE reads with MiXCR, one entry per CDR3 protein. The sample shows about 1.6 million distinct CDR3 sequences, roughly a third of them seen only once. Sequencing used blood. The receptors come from a woman in her twenties or thirties in good health.

This chain links TRBV6-5 with TRBJ1-1, with D possibly matching TRBD1 (5 bases). This CDR3 spans 16 amino acids. Between the trimmed V and J ends, which lost 2 bases and 3 bases, there was a span of 16 bases. Germline V gene data show CDR1 as MNHEY and CDR2 as SVGAGI. CDR3 in DNA: TGTGCCAGCAGTTACCCGAGCAGGGTAAAGTACACTGAAGCTTTCTTT. Translating it yields CASSYPSRVKYTEAFF.

The CDR3 DNA reads TGCAGTGCTAGAGATCGGGTCAATGAGCAGTTCTTC. Its translation is CSARDRVNEQFF. This chain links TRBV20-1 with TRBJ2-1; D is undetermined. CDR1 and CDR2 from the germline V gene are DFQATT and SNEGSKA (reference sequence). V lost 0 bases, J lost 6 bases, and 6 bases lay in between. This CDR3 comprises 12 residues.

A remark on this clonotype: A read error is likely, as this CDR3 ends without the conserved phenylalanine or tryptophan. The CDR3 sequence is CSARDANGRLNEQFS. The CDR3 DNA reads TGCAGTGCTAGAGACGCGAACGGGAGGCTAAATGAGCAGTTCTCC. The chain employs TRBV20-1 and TRBJ2-1; 7 bases match TRBD2. J gave up 7 bases and V 0 bases, and 9 bases lay outside the gene matches. Germline values: CDR1 DFQATT, CDR2 SNEGSKA (reference sequence). This CDR3 has 15 amino acids.

The V gene is TRBV9, the J gene TRBJ2-1; D might be TRBD1 or TRBD2, each matching 6 bases. This CDR3 has 16 residues. CDR1 is SGDLS, CDR2 YYNGEE, per germline. V dropped 4 bases and J dropped 8 bases, with 22 bases sitting between them. CDR3 in DNA: TGTGCCAGCAGCCCCGGGCGTAGCGGAGGGGGAGATGAGCAGTTCTTC. This translates into CASSPGRSGGGDEQFF.

In its sample, this clonotype was seen a few times. V usage is TRBV10-3 and J usage is TRBJ2-7; 8 bases fit TRBD1. The CDR3 totals 13 residues. The V gene end was trimmed by 10 bases and the J gene end by 1 base; junction bases not matched to a gene: 6. CDR1 is ENHRY, CDR2 SYGVKD, per germline. The CDR3 protein is CATGQGRSYEQYF. For the CDR3, the DNA is TGTGCCACCGGACAGGGCCGATCCTACGAGCAGTACTTC.

The sample holds a few counts of this clonotype. This chain uses TRBV20-1 with TRBJ2-7; perhaps TRBD2 as D (6 bases). This CDR3 has 16 amino acids. The germline V and J ends were trimmed by 6 bases and 4 bases, with 25 bases remaining between them. The V gene's germline CDR1 is DFQATT and CDR2 SNEGSKA (reference sequence). The CDR3 sequence: CSATMVTGAIRYEQYF. The CDR3 coding sequence is TGCAGTGCCACTATGGTAACGGGAGCCATACGTTACGAGCAGTACTTC.

This clonotype was observed a few times. The chain carries TRBV27 and TRBJ2-5; 10 bases align to TRBD2. Germline loops: CDR1 MNHEY, CDR2 SMNVEV (reference sequence). The CDR3 runs to 16 residues. Losses at the gene ends were 5 bases for V and 11 bases for J; bases not matched to a gene: 17. The CDR3 sequence: CASSLTSGGADNEQYF. In nucleotides, the CDR3 is TGTGCCAGCAGTCTGACGAGCGGGGGGGCCGACAATGAGCAGTACTTC.

Concerning this clonotype itself: A read error is likely, as this CDR3 ends without the conserved phenylalanine or tryptophan. The chain uses TRBV6-6 and TRBJ2-6; weak D call: TRBD1 (5 bases). Germline V gene data show CDR1 as MNHNY and CDR2 as SVGAGI (reference sequence). The CDR3 consists of 15 residues. CDR3 bases: TGTGCCAGCACTTCCCCCAGCTCTGGGGCCGACGTCCTGACTTGC. It is translated as CASTSPSSGADVLTC.

This chain connects TRBV5-1 to TRBJ1-3; 9 nucleotides align to TRBD1. Germline CDR1 is SGHRS and CDR2 is YFSETQ. The CDR3 sequence is 16 residues long. J was trimmed by 4 bases and V by 0 bases; bases with no gene match: 5. The CDR3 loop is CASSLGRDRVGNTIYF. For the CDR3, the DNA is TGCGCCAGCAGCTTGGGCCGGGACAGGGTCGGAAACACCATATATTTT.

In its sample, this clonotype was seen a few times. V is TRBV6-1 and J is TRBJ2-4; TRBD2 agrees at 9 bases. CDR1 is MNHNS, CDR2 SASEGT, per germline. Trimming cost V 4 bases and J 4 bases; bases outside gene matches: 17. This CDR3 has 19 amino acids. DNA of the CDR3: TGTGCCAGCAGTGTCGTCCCAGCGGGGGGTTCTACTTCGAAAAACATTCAGTACTTC. This encodes CASSVVPAGGSTSKNIQYF.

This chain connects TRBV10-3 to TRBJ1-2; D is possibly TRBD1 (5 bases). The CDR3 sequence is 13 residues long. V lost 10 bases, J lost 1 base, and 13 bases lay in between. The germline gives CDR1 ENHRY, CDR2 SYGVKD. The CDR3 DNA reads as TGTGCCACCTCAGCAGGGCTTAACTATGGCTACACCTTC. This sequence encodes CATSAGLNYGYTF.

CDR3: CASSPATLTDSYEQYF. The CDR3 DNA is TGTGCCAGCAGTCCCGCGACACTAACAGACTCCTACGAGCAGTACTTC. V and J are TRBV27 and TRBJ2-7; D call uncertain. With 5 bases removed from V and 0 bases from J, the gap between germline ends came to 17 bases. This CDR3 contains 16 residues. Germline lookup yields CDR1 MNHEY and CDR2 SMNVEV (reference sequence).

This clonotype came up a few times. The rearrangement links TRBV18 to TRBJ2-1; D gene uncertain. Per germline, CDR1 KGHSH and CDR2 LQKENI. Trimming removed 2 bases from V and 9 bases from J, with 11 bases in between. The CDR3 totals 13 residues. CDR3 in amino acids: CASSPGKVGEQFF. The CDR3 DNA sequence: TGTGCCAGCTCACCAGGGAAGGTCGGTGAGCAGTTCTTC.